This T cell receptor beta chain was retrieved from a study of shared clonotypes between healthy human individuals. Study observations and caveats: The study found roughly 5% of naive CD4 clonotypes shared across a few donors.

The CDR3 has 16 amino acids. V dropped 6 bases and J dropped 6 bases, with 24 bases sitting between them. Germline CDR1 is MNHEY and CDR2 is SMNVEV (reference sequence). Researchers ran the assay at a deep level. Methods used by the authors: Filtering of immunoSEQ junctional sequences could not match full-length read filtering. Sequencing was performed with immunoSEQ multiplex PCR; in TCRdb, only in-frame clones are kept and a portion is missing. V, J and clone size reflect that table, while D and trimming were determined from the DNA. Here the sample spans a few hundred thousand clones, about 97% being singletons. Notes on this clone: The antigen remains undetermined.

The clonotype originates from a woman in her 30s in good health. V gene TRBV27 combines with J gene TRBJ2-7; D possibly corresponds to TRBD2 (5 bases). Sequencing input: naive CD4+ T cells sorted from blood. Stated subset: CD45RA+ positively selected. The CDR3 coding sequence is TGTGCCAGCAGCCCGGGTCCTTCATGGGAGACTACCGAGCAGTACTTC. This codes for CASSPGPSWETTEQYF.